One sample yielded the 15 T cell receptor beta chains listed below, sequenced in a study of T cells in Graves' hyperthyroidism and ophthalmopathy. Amplified TCR beta CDR3 regions derived from RNA transcripts. Initially, a first-round RT-PCR of the TCR CDR3 employed the HTBI primer set. MiXCR, applied by TCRdb to the multiplex PCR reads, yields one record per CDR3 protein. This table has approximately 330,000 distinct CDR3 sequences, 15% to 20% appearing once. The sample comprised blood. These receptor sequences come from a woman aged 50 to 60 with Graves' hyperthyroidism.

Here the CDR3 DNA reads TGTGCCAGCAGTTTAATGGAGGGAACTGAAGCTTTCTTT. Translation: CASSLMEGTEAFF. The chain links TRBV12-3 or TRBV12-4 to TRBJ1-1; no firm D call. Trimming cost V 2 bases and J 5 bases, with 9 bases left between them. This CDR3 comprises 13 residues.

This clonotype was counted many times. The gene calls are TRBV11-2 and TRBJ2-5, with 11 positions matching TRBD2. Germline lookup yields CDR1 SGHAT and CDR2 FQNNGV. V lost 5 bases, J lost 1 base, and 6 bases stayed unmatched. This CDR3 region has 16 residues. As DNA, the CDR3 is TGTGCCAGCAGCCATCTAGCGGGGGGACGCCAAGAGACCCAGTACTTC. Encoded protein: CASSHLAGGRQETQYF.

This chain joins TRBV4-1 and TRBJ1-1; D gene unclear. The CDR3 consists of 15 residues. Trimming left V 1 base short and J 1 base short, with 10 bases between. Germline-derived CDR1 and CDR2 are MGHRA and YSYEKL. DNA of the CDR3: TGCGCCAGCAGCCAAGGGGCCCGACCGAACACTGAAGCTTTCTTT. This encodes CASSQGARPNTEAFF.

The chain couples TRBV19 to TRBJ1-2; D gene ambiguous. The CDR3 is made up of 14 amino acids. Looked up from germline, CDR1 is LNHDA and CDR2 is SQIVND (reference sequence). The germline V and J ends were trimmed by 3 bases and 9 bases, with 17 bases remaining between them. In nucleotides, the CDR3 is TGTGCCAGTAGTATTATGCCGGCGGAATCTCGCTACACCTTC. This sequence encodes CASSIMPAESRYTF.

This clonotype turned up a few times. The chain uses TRBV9 and TRBJ2-5; 9 positions match TRBD1. The CDR3 spans 15 residues. V lost 0 bases and J lost 4; bases outside the gene matches: 4. CDR1 is SGDLS, CDR2 YYNGEE, per germline. CDR3 amino acids: CASSVGTGGRETQYF. DNA for the CDR3: TGTGCCAGCAGCGTAGGTACAGGGGGCAGAGAGACCCAGTACTTC.

The gene calls are TRBV27 and TRBJ2-1; TRBD2 might be the D (7 bases). The V end was cut by 6 bases, the J end by 8 bases, with 32 bases between. Germline CDR1 MNHEY, CDR2 SMNVEV (reference sequence). This CDR3 is 19 amino acids long. The CDR3 loop reads CASSQVIGGGSGVGDEQFF. The CDR3 coding sequence is TGTGCCAGCAGCCAAGTCATAGGGGGGGGAAGCGGGGTGGGCGATGAGCAGTTCTTC.

As for this clonotype: A read error is possible here, since a much larger clone lies one base away. This chain links TRBV6-1 with TRBJ1-1; possible D gene TRBD1, 6 bases. CDR1 and CDR2 (germline): MNHNS, SASEGT. V shed 11 bases and J shed 1 base, with 20 bases lying between them. CDR3 size: 15 residues. The DNA of the CDR3 is TGTGCCCATGTCCCCGGGGGGCCAGGGAACACTGAAGCTTTCTTT. This gives the protein CAHVPGGPGNTEAFF.

This chain joins TRBV20-1 and TRBJ2-2; 11 bases agree with TRBD1. The CDR3 runs 17 residues. Trimming at V came to 1 base and at J to 4 bases, leaving 8 bases not matched to a gene. CDR1 and CDR2 from the germline V gene are DFQATT and SNEGSKA (reference sequence). CDR3 sequence: CSARGSPGTGGTGELFF. In nucleotides, the CDR3 is TGCAGTGCTAGAGGGTCCCCCGGGACAGGGGGCACCGGGGAGCTGTTTTTT.

In this sample, this clonotype turned up many times. The chain is built from TRBV3-1 and TRBJ1-1, with 7 bases that match TRBD1. Germline V lookup: CDR1 LGHDT, CDR2 YNNKEL (reference sequence). The ends lost 5 bases at V and 0 bases at J; junction bases unmatched: 9. The CDR3 covers 16 residues. The CDR3 sequence: CASSDRENFMNTEAFF. Here the CDR3 DNA reads TGTGCCAGCAGCGACAGGGAAAATTTTATGAACACTGAAGCTTTCTTT.

This clonotype was seen a few times. The CDR3 nucleotides are TGTGCCAGCAGCACGCGACAGGGAAGCGGGGAGCTGTTTTTT. Its protein product is CASSTRQGSGELFF. The gene calls are TRBV27 and TRBJ2-2; TRBD1 matches 7 bases. Germline values: CDR1 MNHEY, CDR2 SMNVEV (reference sequence). There are 14 residues in the CDR3. Trimming removed 6 bases from V and 7 bases from J; junction bases left unmatched: 8.

This clonotype was seen only once. The chain couples TRBV12-3 or TRBV12-4 to TRBJ1-5, with D unresolved. The CDR3 sequence is 14 residues long. V lost 1 base and J lost 5, with 9 bases in between. Here the CDR3 reads CASSLGGDYQPQHF. CDR3 sequence (DNA): TGTGCCAGCAGTTTAGGGGGAGATTATCAGCCCCAGCATTTT.

This clonotype was picked up a small number of times. The chain couples TRBV28 to TRBJ1-5, with D possibly TRBD1 on 5 matching bases. Trimming took 6 bases from V and 11 from J, leaving 23 bases between them. The germline CDR1 and CDR2 sequences are MDHEN and SYDVKM. This CDR3 is built from 15 residues. The CDR3 sequence: CASSPIGGAQGAQHF. The CDR3 bases are TGTGCCAGCAGCCCGATAGGAGGAGCCCAAGGGGCCCAGCATTTT. Filled out from reference TRBV28 and TRBJ1-5, the complete variable domain reads DVKVTQSSRYLVKRTGEKVFLECVQDMDHENMFWYRQDPGLGLRLIYFSYDVKMKEKGDIPEGYSVSREKKERFSLILESASTNQTSMYLCASSPIGGAQGAQHFGDGTRLSIL.

In its sample, this clonotype was seen many times. The V and J genes are TRBV12-3 or TRBV12-4 and TRBJ2-3; 8 bases are a match to TRBD2. This CDR3 is 15 amino acids long. V gave up 3 bases and J gave up 0 bases; unmatched junction bases: 2. The CDR3 region is CASSFTSGSTDTQYF. The CDR3 DNA reads TGTGCCAGCAGTTTCACTAGCGGCAGCACAGATACGCAGTATTTT.

This clonotype appeared a few times. J is TRBJ1-1 and V is TRBV12-3 or TRBV12-4; no firm D call. Trimming took off 5 bases at V and 8 bases at J, with 12 bases between the two ends. The CDR3 is made up of 12 amino acids. The CDR3 sequence is CASSPPLREAFF. The CDR3 bases are TGTGCCAGCAGTCCTCCACTGCGAGAAGCTTTCTTT.

For this clonotype: A much larger clone sits a single nucleotide away, making a read error possible. The chain recombines TRBV18 with TRBJ1-4; D uncertain. CDR1 KGHSH and CDR2 LQKENI come from the germline V gene. This CDR3 has 16 amino acids. CDR3 nucleotides: TGTGTCAGCTCACCCCAGCCGACGGAGGCTAATGAAAAACTGTTTTTT. It specifies CVSSPQPTEANEKLFF.